These 25 T cell receptor beta chains were sequenced from one sample in a study of beta chain features in type 1 diabetes. General study results and limits: All four CD4+ subsets of Type 1 diabetes patients contained TCRB CDR3s that were moderately but significantly shorter.

Which antigens these TCRs recognize remains unknown. As every portion of the isolated RNA was reverse transcribed, the sequencing read expressed TCRB transcripts. Some clones are missing from TCRdb's copy, which holds only in-frame ones; the method was immunoSEQ multiplex PCR. Of more than 95,000 clones listed, around 16% are singletons. Material: central memory CD4+ T cells from blood. The receptor source for this set is a man in his late teens or twenties with type 1 diabetes.

This clone has more than one count but fewer than ten. A read error is likely here: a far larger clone is one base away. The sample contains more than one DNA sequence encoding this CDR3. This chain connects TRBV29-1 to TRBJ2-3, with a weak D call TRBD2 (5 bases). The CDR3 totals 13 residues. The V and J ends lost 7 bases and 4 bases respectively, with 15 bases between them. The V gene's germline CDR1 is SQVTM and CDR2 ANQGSEA. The CDR3 DNA is TGCAGCGGCGACGAGGGATTGCCAGATACGCAGTATTTT. Its protein product is CSGDEGLPDTQYF.

This rearrangement joins TRBV7-8 to TRBJ2-3, with 10 bases aligning to TRBD1. The CDR3 totals 15 residues. V lost 5 bases, J lost 4 bases, and 6 bases stayed unmatched. Germline CDR1 SGHVS, CDR2 FQNEAQ. The CDR3 is CASSPRDRGADTQYF. DNA of the CDR3: TGTGCCAGCAGCCCACGGGACAGGGGTGCAGATACGCAGTATTTT.

The CDR3 loop is CASSLSAVTNEKLFF. DNA for the CDR3: TGCGCCAGCAGCTTATCTGCCGTGACTAATGAAAAACTGTTTTTT. This chain links TRBV5-1 with TRBJ1-4, with D uncertain. V dropped 2 bases and J dropped 2 bases, with 10 bases sitting between them. The CDR3 spans 15 residues. Germline-derived CDR1 and CDR2 are SGHRS and YFSETQ.

This clone appeared a few times. This chain connects TRBV7-9 to TRBJ2-7; 10 positions agree with TRBD1. CDR1 is SEHNR and CDR2 is FQNEAQ in the germline V gene (reference sequence). Trimming at V came to 10 bases and at J to 2 bases, leaving 8 bases not matched to a gene. The CDR3 totals 14 residues. The CDR3 DNA reads as TGTGCCATCCAAACCGGGACAGGGGCCTACGAGCAGTACTTC. Encoded protein: CAIQTGTGAYEQYF. Full variable domain (outside the CDR3, taken from reference TRBV7-9 and TRBJ2-7): DTGVSQNPRHKITKRGQNVTFRCDPISEHNRLYWYRQTLGQGPEFLTYFQNEAQLEKSRLLSDRFSAERPKGSFSTLEIQRTEQGDSAMYLCAIQTGTGAYEQYFGPGTRLTVT.

The rearrangement uses TRBV5-4 and TRBJ2-7; 11 bases fit TRBD1. The germline V gene encodes CDR1 SGHNT and CDR2 YYREEE (reference sequence). V gave up 5 bases and J gave up 6 bases; unmatched junction bases: 7. This CDR3 comprises 14 residues. This chain's CDR3 is CASRAGTGGGEQYF. In DNA, the CDR3 is TGTGCCAGCAGGGCCGGGACAGGGGGTGGCGAGCAGTACTTC. Using reference TRBV5-4 and TRBJ2-7 for the parts outside the CDR3, the full variable domain is ETGVTQSPTHLIKTRGQQVTLRCSSQSGHNTVSWYQQALGQGPQFIFQYYREEENGRGNFPPRFSGLQFPNYSSELNVNALELDDSALYLCASRAGTGGGEQYFGPGTRLTVT.

The chain recombines TRBV4-2 with TRBJ1-6, with 9 bases matching TRBD1. The ends lost 2 bases at V and 4 bases at J; junction bases unmatched: 3. CDR3 length equals 16 residues. Germline V gives CDR1 LGHNA, CDR2 YNFKEQ. The CDR3 region has the DNA TGTGCCAGCAGCCAACCGGACAGGGGTTATAATTCACCCCTCCACTTT. This translates into CASSQPDRGYNSPLHF.

Concerning this clone: The sample has other DNA sequences that encode this CDR3 too. The CDR3 DNA reads as TGCGCCAGCAGCTTGGGTTCGTACAATGAGCAGTTCTTC. Protein sequence: CASSLGSYNEQFF. V usage is TRBV5-1 and J usage is TRBJ2-1, with D hard to call. Germline assignment: CDR1 SGHRS and CDR2 YFSETQ. This CDR3 has 13 residues. V lost 0 bases and J 4 bases, leaving 5 bases between the germline ends.

The chain uses TRBV28 and TRBJ1-2; D remains unclear. Germline V gene sequence: CDR1 MDHEN, CDR2 SYDVKM. V lost 5 bases and J 2 bases, leaving 3 bases between the germline ends. The CDR3 runs 11 residues. CDR3 nucleotides: TGTGCCAGCAGTACAAACTATGGCTACACCTTC. It codes for CASSTNYGYTF.

Turning to this clone: This may be a read error: a much more frequent sequence differs by one nucleotide. The chain carries TRBV7-2 and TRBJ2-7; maybe TRBD2 (6 bases). The CDR3 sequence is 17 residues long. Trimming stripped 4 bases from V and 2 bases from J, with 21 bases between. The V gene's germline CDR1 is SGHTA and CDR2 FQGNSA. CDR3 protein: CASSSSLGAGRTYEQYF. Here the CDR3 DNA reads TGTGCCAGCAGCTCCTCCCTCGGGGCGGGGAGGACCTACGAGCAGTACTTC.

The J gene is TRBJ2-6, the V gene TRBV30; TRBD1 aligns across 9 bases. CDR1 is GTSNPN, CDR2 SVGIG, per germline (reference sequence). Trimming at V came to 4 bases and at J to 2 bases, leaving 3 bases not matched to a gene. The CDR3 runs to 15 residues. The CDR3 protein is CAWTTGGAGANVLTF. The CDR3 region has the DNA TGTGCCTGGACTACAGGGGGCGCTGGGGCCAACGTCCTGACTTTC.

V is TRBV4-3 and J is TRBJ2-3, with TRBD1 identical over 11 bases. CDR1 is LGHNA, CDR2 YSLEER, per germline. The CDR3 extends over 14 amino acids. Trimming took 4 bases from V and 6 from J; bases not matched to a gene: 3. This CDR3 reads CASSLGQGADTQYF. The CDR3 bases are TGCGCCAGCAGCCTAGGACAGGGGGCCGATACGCAGTATTTT.

This clone has just one count. The chain combines TRBV5-4 with TRBJ1-4, with D uncertain. The ends were cut back, 0 bases at V and 2 bases at J, with 5 bases in the middle. Germline V gene lookup returns CDR1 SGHNT and CDR2 YYREEE (reference sequence). This CDR3 contains 14 residues. The CDR3 DNA sequence: TGTGCCAGCAGCTTGGAAGGGACTAATGAAAAACTGTTTTTT. Amino acid sequence: CASSLEGTNEKLFF.

The V gene is TRBV4-3, the J gene TRBJ2-3, with D tentatively TRBD1 (5 bases). The CDR3 is 18 residues long. Germline CDR1 LGHNA, CDR2 YSLEER. Trimming cost V 1 base and J 3 bases, with 20 bases left between them. This chain's CDR3 is CASSQGPPQRGETDTQYF. The DNA of the CDR3 is TGCGCCAGCAGCCAAGGACCCCCACAAAGGGGCGAGACAGATACGCAGTATTTT.

This clone was counted between two and nine times. The chain uses TRBV5-1 and TRBJ1-1, with D uncertain. Per germline, CDR1 SGHRS and CDR2 YFSETQ. CDR3 size: 15 residues. V was cut by 0 bases and J by 0 bases, with 9 bases left in between. CDR3 region: CASSLGEVVNTEAFF. CDR3 nucleotides: TGCGCCAGCAGCTTGGGGGAGGTTGTGAACACTGAAGCTTTCTTT.

This clone turned up a few times. The gene calls are TRBV29-1 and TRBJ2-7; tentatively, D is TRBD2 (6 bases). The CDR3 spans 15 residues. V lost 2 bases, J lost 3 bases, and 17 bases lay in between. Germline V gives CDR1 SQVTM, CDR2 ANQGSEA. The CDR3 nucleotides read TGCAGCGTTGAAAGGAAGGAGGAGGGTAACTACGAGCAGTACTTC. Protein: CSVERKEEGNYEQYF.

This clone was found a few times. The chain links TRBV30 to TRBJ1-4; the D gene is possibly TRBD1 (6 bases). This CDR3 has 13 amino acids. With 3 bases removed from V and 8 bases from J, the gap between germline ends came to 13 bases. Germline assignment: CDR1 GTSNPN and CDR2 SVGIG (reference sequence). This CDR3 is CAWSVKTGEKLFF. The CDR3 bases are TGTGCCTGGAGCGTCAAAACAGGGGAAAAACTGTTTTTT.

This sequence joins TRBV14 and TRBJ1-1, with unresolved D. V lost 1 base, J lost 7 bases, and 7 bases lay in between. Germline CDR1 is SGHDN and CDR2 is FVKESK. The CDR3 loop spans 12 amino acids. The CDR3 DNA follows: TGTGCCAGCAGCCAAGTGGGAAGTGAAGCTTTCTTT. Amino acids: CASSQVGSEAFF.

The chain links TRBV18 to TRBJ2-5, with D possibly matching TRBD2 (5 bases). The V end lost 6 bases, the J end lost 3 bases, and 11 bases lay between the germline ends. CDR3 size: 13 residues. Germline CDR1 KGHSH, CDR2 LQKENI. The DNA for the CDR3 is TGTGCCAGCTCCCGGGGTACCGAAGAGACCCAGTACTTC. This sequence encodes CASSRGTEETQYF.

The rearrangement joins TRBV29-1 to TRBJ2-1; the D gene could be TRBD1 or TRBD2 (6 bases each). The CDR3 runs 11 residues. Trimming took off 7 bases at V and 8 bases at J, with 12 bases between the two ends. CDR1 and CDR2 (germline): SQVTM, ANQGSEA. CDR3 amino acids: CSGVGGDEQFF. CDR3 DNA: TGCAGCGGGGTGGGGGGCGATGAGCAGTTCTTC.

The V gene is TRBV29-1, the J gene TRBJ2-2; 10 nucleotides agree with TRBD1. The germline V gene encodes CDR1 SQVTM and CDR2 ANQGSEA. The V gene end was trimmed by 6 bases and the J gene end by 1 base; junction bases not matched to a gene: 2. This CDR3 comprises 14 residues. The CDR3 loop reads CSVGQGVNTGELFF. CDR3 nucleotides: TGCAGCGTCGGACAGGGGGTGAACACCGGGGAGCTGTTTTTT.

The chain has TRBV7-6 and TRBJ2-7; D not resolved. The CDR3 has 11 residues. Germline CDR1 reads SGHVS; CDR2 reads FNYEAQ. Trimming left V 6 bases short and J 7 bases short, with 10 bases between. Here the CDR3 DNA reads TGTGCCAGCAGACTAAATGAAGAGCAGTACTTC. Encoded protein: CASRLNEEQYF.

The chain combines TRBV4-3 with TRBJ1-2, with a weak D call TRBD1 (6 bases). The CDR3 extends over 16 amino acids. Germline V gene data show CDR1 as LGHNA and CDR2 as YSLEER. V gave up 1 base and J gave up 3 bases, with 15 bases separating them. In DNA, the CDR3 is TGCGCCAGCAGCCAAGCGGACAGTTCCCGATACTATGGCTACACCTTC. Its protein product is CASSQADSSRYYGYTF.

The CDR3 reads CASRKRTGLNRETQYF. CDR3 DNA sequence: TGTGCCAGCAGAAAACGGACAGGCCTCAACAGGGAGACCCAGTACTTC. The V and J genes are TRBV21-1 and TRBJ2-5; the DNA was not used to check the table's D call, TRBD1. TRBV21-1 is tagged as a pseudogene. The CDR3 spans 16 residues.

This clone has only a few counts. This chain joins TRBV7-2 and TRBJ2-7, with D hard to call. This CDR3 has 17 amino acids. Germline V gene data show CDR1 as SGHTA and CDR2 as FQGNSA. The V end was cut by 0 bases, the J end by 0 bases, with 15 bases between. The CDR3 region is CASSLASPSPSSYEQYF. CDR3 DNA sequence: TGTGCCAGCAGCTTAGCGTCCCCGTCCCCTAGCTCCTACGAGCAGTACTTC.

The V gene is TRBV28, the J gene TRBJ1-5, with D hard to call. This CDR3 is 15 amino acids long. Germline lookup yields CDR1 MDHEN and CDR2 SYDVKM. V gave up 6 bases and J gave up 6 bases, with 18 bases separating them. CDR3 in amino acids: CASSRPGVLGQPQHF. Written as DNA, the CDR3 is TGTGCCAGCAGCCGTCCCGGGGTCTTGGGTCAGCCCCAGCATTTT.